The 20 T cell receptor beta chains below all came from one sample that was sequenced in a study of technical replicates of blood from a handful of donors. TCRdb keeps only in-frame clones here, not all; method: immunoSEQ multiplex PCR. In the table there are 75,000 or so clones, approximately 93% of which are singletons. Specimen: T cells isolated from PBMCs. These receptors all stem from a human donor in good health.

In DNA, the CDR3 is TGCGCCAGCAGTAGGGGAACCGGGGAGCTGTTTTTT. This codes for CASSRGTGELFF. V and J are TRBV10-2 and TRBJ2-2; a possible D gene is TRBD1 (5 bases). The CDR3 extends over 12 amino acids. V lost 5 bases, J lost 5 bases, and 6 bases lay in between. Germline CDR1 reads WSHSY; CDR2 reads SAAADI.

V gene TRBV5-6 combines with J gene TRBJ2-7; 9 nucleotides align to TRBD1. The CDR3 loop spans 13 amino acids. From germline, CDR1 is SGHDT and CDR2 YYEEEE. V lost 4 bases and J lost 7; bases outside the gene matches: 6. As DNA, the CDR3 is TGTGCCAGCAGCGGATGGACAGGGGTGGAGCAGTACTTC. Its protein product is CASSGWTGVEQYF. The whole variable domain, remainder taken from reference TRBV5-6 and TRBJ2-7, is DAGVTQSPTHLIKTRGQQVTLRCSPKSGHDTVSWYQQALGQGPQFIFQYYEEEERQRGNFPDRFSGHQFPNYSSELNVNALLLGDSALYLCASSGWTGVEQYFGPGTRLTVT.

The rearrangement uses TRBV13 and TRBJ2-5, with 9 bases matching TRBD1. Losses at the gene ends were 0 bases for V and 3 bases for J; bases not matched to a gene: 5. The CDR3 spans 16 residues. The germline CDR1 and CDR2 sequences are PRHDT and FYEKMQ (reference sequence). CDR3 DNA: TGTGCCAGCAGCTTAGGGGGGGACAGGGTAGAAGAGACCCAGTACTTC. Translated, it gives CASSLGGDRVEETQYF.

In nucleotides, the CDR3 is TGTGCCAGCAGTTTGAGCGACAGAACCAATCAGCCCCAGCATTTT. This sequence encodes CASSLSDRTNQPQHF. The chain employs TRBV28 and TRBJ1-5, with D possibly being TRBD1 (5 bases). CDR3 length: 15 amino acids. V shed 3 bases and J shed 3 bases, with 12 bases lying between them. Germline values: CDR1 MDHEN, CDR2 SYDVKM.

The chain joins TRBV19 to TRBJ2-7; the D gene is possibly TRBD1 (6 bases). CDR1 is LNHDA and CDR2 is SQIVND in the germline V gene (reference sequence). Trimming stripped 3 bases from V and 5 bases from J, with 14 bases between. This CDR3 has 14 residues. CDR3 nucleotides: TGTGCCAGTAGTATGTTACAGGGTTATAACGAGCAGTACTTC. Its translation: CASSMLQGYNEQYF.

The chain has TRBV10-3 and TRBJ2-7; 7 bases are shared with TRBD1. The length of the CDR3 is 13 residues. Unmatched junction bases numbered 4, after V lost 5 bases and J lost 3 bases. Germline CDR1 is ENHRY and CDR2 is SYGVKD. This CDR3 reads CAISPGQHYEQYF. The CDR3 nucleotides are TGTGCCATCAGTCCGGGACAGCACTACGAGCAGTACTTC.

For the CDR3, the DNA is TGTGCCAGCAGTTACGGCGGACAGAGAGGAATGTTCTTC. This sequence encodes CASSYGGQRGMFF. The rearrangement links TRBV6-6 to TRBJ2-1, with D possibly matching TRBD1 (6 bases). The CDR3 totals 13 residues. Germline CDR1 MNHNY, CDR2 SVGAGI (reference sequence). Trimming removed 2 bases at V and 15 bases at J, with 17 bases between.

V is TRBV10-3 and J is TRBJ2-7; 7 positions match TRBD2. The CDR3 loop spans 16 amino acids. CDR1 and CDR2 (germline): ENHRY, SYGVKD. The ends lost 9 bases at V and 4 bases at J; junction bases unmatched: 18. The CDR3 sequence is CAIAQEGTTYGYEQYF. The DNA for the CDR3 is TGTGCCATAGCCCAGGAGGGGACTACCTATGGGTACGAGCAGTACTTC.

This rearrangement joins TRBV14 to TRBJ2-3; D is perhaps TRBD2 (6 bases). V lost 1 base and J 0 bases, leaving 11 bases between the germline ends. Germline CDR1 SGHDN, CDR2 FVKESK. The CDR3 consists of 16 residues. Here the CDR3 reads CASSQVAGSSTDTQYF. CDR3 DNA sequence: TGTGCCAGCAGCCAAGTGGCCGGGAGTAGCACAGATACGCAGTATTTT.

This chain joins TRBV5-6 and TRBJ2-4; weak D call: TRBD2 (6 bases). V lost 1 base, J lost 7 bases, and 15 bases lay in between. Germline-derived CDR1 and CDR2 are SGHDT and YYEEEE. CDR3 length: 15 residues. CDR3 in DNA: TGTGCCAGCAGCTTGACCAGGGACTTTGGGAACATTCAGTACTTC. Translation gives CASSLTRDFGNIQYF.

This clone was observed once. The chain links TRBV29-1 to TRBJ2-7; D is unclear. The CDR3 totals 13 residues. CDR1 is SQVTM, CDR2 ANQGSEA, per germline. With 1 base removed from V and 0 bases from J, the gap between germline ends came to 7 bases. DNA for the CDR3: TGCAGCGTTGAAGCAGGCAGCTCCTACGAGCAGTACTTC. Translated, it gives CSVEAGSSYEQYF.

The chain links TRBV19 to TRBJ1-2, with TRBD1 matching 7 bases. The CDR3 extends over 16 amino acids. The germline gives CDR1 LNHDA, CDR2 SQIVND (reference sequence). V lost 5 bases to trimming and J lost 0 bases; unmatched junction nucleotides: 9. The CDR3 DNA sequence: TGTGCCAGTAGTTCCTCCGGGACAGTAGCTAACTATGGCTACACCTTC. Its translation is CASSSSGTVANYGYTF.

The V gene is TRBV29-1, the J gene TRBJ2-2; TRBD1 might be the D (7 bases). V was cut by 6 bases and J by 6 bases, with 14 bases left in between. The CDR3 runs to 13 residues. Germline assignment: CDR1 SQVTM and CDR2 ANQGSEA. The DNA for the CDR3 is TGCAGCGTCAGGGGACAGCGGGCCGGGGAGCTGTTTTTT. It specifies CSVRGQRAGELFF.

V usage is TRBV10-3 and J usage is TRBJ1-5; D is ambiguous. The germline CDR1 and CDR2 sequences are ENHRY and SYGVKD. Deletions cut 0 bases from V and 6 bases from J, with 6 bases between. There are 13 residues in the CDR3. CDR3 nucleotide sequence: TGTGCCATCAGTGAGTCGATAGTTCAGCCCCAGCATTTT. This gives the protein CAISESIVQPQHF.

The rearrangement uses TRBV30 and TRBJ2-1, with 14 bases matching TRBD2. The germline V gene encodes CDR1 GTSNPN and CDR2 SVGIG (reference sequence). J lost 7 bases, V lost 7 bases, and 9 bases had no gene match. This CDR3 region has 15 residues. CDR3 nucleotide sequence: TGTGCCTCCTCGGGACTAGCGGGAGTAGGGAATGAGCAGTTCTTC. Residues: CASSGLAGVGNEQFF. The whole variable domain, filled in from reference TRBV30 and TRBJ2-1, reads SQTIHQWPATLVQPVGSPLSLECTVEGTSNPNLYWYRQAAGRGLQLLFYSVGIGQISSEVPQNLSASRPQDRQFILSSKKLLLSDSGFYLCASSGLAGVGNEQFFGPGTRLTVL.

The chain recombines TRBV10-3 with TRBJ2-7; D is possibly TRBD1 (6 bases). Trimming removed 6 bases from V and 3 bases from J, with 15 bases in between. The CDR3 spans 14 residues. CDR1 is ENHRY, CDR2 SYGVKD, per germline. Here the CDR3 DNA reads TGTGCCATCAGGGAATCAGGACAGTACTACGAGCAGTACTTC. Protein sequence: CAIRESGQYYEQYF.

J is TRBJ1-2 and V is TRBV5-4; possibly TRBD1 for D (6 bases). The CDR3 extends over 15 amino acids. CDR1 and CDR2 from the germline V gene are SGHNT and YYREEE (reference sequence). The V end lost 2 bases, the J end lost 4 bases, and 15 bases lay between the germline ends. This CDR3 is CASSFGGRGFYGYTF. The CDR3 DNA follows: TGTGCCAGCAGCTTCGGGGGGCGGGGGTTCTATGGCTACACCTTC.

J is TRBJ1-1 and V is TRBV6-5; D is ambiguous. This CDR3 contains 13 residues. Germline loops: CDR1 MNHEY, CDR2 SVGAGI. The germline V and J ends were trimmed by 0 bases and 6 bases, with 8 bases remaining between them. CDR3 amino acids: CASSYSVTAEAFF. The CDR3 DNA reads TGTGCCAGCAGTTACTCCGTAACGGCTGAAGCTTTCTTT.

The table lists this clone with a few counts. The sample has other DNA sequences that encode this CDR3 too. CDR3 nucleotide sequence: TGTGCCAGCAGCAAAGGACAGGGCGAAAAACTGTTTTTT. Translation gives CASSKGQGEKLFF. This sequence joins TRBV21-1 and TRBJ1-4; TRBD1 reflects the table's D call only, with no check against the DNA. TRBV21-1 is shown as a pseudogene. The CDR3 runs 13 residues.

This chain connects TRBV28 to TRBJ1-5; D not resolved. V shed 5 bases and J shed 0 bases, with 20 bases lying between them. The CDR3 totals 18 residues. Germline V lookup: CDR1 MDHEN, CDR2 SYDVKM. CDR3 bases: TGTGCCAGCAGTCCTGCCCCGACAAGCATTTATAGCAATCAGCCCCAGCATTTT. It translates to CASSPAPTSIYSNQPQHF.